One sample yielded the 26 T cell receptor beta chains listed below, sequenced in a study of blood T cell repertoires in COVID-19. The assay was immunoSEQ multiplex PCR, and TCRdb's table has in-frame clones only and misses some. The data hold 200,000 to 250,000 clones, with roughly 83% observed a single time. Source material: peripheral blood. All receptors derive from a woman between 45 and 60 years old with acute or convalescent COVID-19.

The chain carries TRBV28 and TRBJ1-1; D is unclear. CDR3 length: 13 amino acids. Looked up from germline, CDR1 is MDHEN and CDR2 is SYDVKM. V lost 7 bases and J lost 2, with 11 bases in between. CDR3 coding DNA: TGTGCCAGCATGCCCGGAGGCAACACTGAAGCTTTCTTT. It encodes CASMPGGNTEAFF.

The chain has TRBV5-6 and TRBJ2-3; a possible D gene is TRBD2 (6 bases). Germline assignment: CDR1 SGHDT and CDR2 YYEEEE. The CDR3 consists of 16 residues. V shed 1 base and J shed 2 bases, with 14 bases lying between them. CDR3 in DNA: TGTGCCAGCAGCTTGCCGGGAGACCCTGCCACAGATACGCAGTATTTT. Residues: CASSLPGDPATDTQYF. The full variable domain, completed using reference TRBV5-6 and TRBJ2-3, is DAGVTQSPTHLIKTRGQQVTLRCSPKSGHDTVSWYQQALGQGPQFIFQYYEEEERQRGNFPDRFSGHQFPNYSSELNVNALLLGDSALYLCASSLPGDPATDTQYFGPGTRLTVL.

The chain carries TRBV7-9 and TRBJ2-1; TRBD2 agrees at 15 bases. Germline CDR1 reads SEHNR; CDR2 reads FQNEAQ (reference sequence). V dropped 4 bases and J dropped 6; count of bases not matched to a gene: 10. The CDR3 length is 18 residues. CDR3 protein: CASSSGLAGGLGGNEQFF. CDR3 DNA sequence: TGTGCCAGCAGCTCCGGACTAGCGGGAGGGCTCGGTGGCAATGAGCAGTTCTTC. Full variable domain (remainder filled in from reference TRBV7-9 and TRBJ2-1): DTGVSQNPRHKITKRGQNVTFRCDPISEHNRLYWYRQTLGQGPEFLTYFQNEAQLEKSRLLSDRFSAERPKGSFSTLEIQRTEQGDSAMYLCASSSGLAGGLGGNEQFFGPGTRLTVL.

J is TRBJ1-2 and V is TRBV28; TRBD1 matches at 7 bases. The CDR3 totals 13 residues. The ends lost 6 bases at V and 2 bases at J; junction bases unmatched: 3. The germline V gene has CDR1 MDHEN and CDR2 SYDVKM. The CDR3 region has the DNA TGTGCCAGCAGACCGGGACAGAACTATGGCTACACCTTC. It translates to CASRPGQNYGYTF.

V and J are TRBV18 and TRBJ1-5; D gene uncertain. Trimming cost V 2 bases and J 3 bases, with 8 bases left between them. The CDR3 runs 14 residues. Germline loops: CDR1 KGHSH, CDR2 LQKENI. The CDR3 sequence is CASSPFMSNQPQHF. The CDR3 coding sequence is TGTGCCAGCTCACCATTTATGTCCAATCAGCCCCAGCATTTT.

The V call is TRBV3-1 (or the pseudogene TRBV3-2), the J call TRBJ2-1, with TRBD2 matching 10 bases. This CDR3 region has 15 residues. V shed 2 bases and J 6 bases; nucleotides not matched to a gene: 4. Germline V gives CDR1 LGHDT, CDR2 YNNKEL (reference sequence). The CDR3 sequence: CASSQLAGVLNEQFF. DNA for the CDR3: TGTGCCAGCAGCCAACTAGCGGGAGTCCTCAATGAGCAGTTCTTC.

The CDR3 here is CASSNPGHSQETQYF. The DNA of the CDR3 is TGTGCCAGCAGCAACCCGGGACACTCACAAGAGACCCAGTACTTC. J is TRBJ2-5 and V is TRBV7-9; D perhaps matches TRBD1 (6 bases). There are 15 residues in the CDR3. V was cut by 5 bases and J by 2 bases, with 15 bases left in between. From germline, CDR1 is SEHNR and CDR2 FQNEAQ (reference sequence).

The rearrangement uses TRBV7-3 and TRBJ2-5, with D perhaps TRBD2 (5 bases). The V end lost 4 bases, the J end lost 2 bases, and 14 bases lay between the germline ends. Germline lookup yields CDR1 SGHTA and CDR2 FQGTGA. CDR3 length equals 15 residues. The CDR3 protein is CASSSIGEPQETQYF. The CDR3 coding sequence is TGTGCCAGCAGCTCAATCGGGGAGCCACAAGAGACCCAGTACTTC.

The table lists this clone with a count of one. The genes are TRBV4-1 and TRBJ1-5; D is perhaps TRBD1 (6 bases). CDR1 and CDR2 from the germline V gene are MGHRA and YSYEKL. This CDR3 is 16 amino acids long. V lost 0 bases and J 4 bases, leaving 13 bases between the germline ends. The CDR3 DNA sequence: TGCGCCAGCAGCCAAGACGGGACAAGACGAAATCAGCCCCAGCATTTT. Amino acid sequence: CASSQDGTRRNQPQHF.

J is TRBJ1-4 and V is TRBV6-5; 8 bases fit TRBD1. CDR3 length equals 14 residues. Losses at the gene ends were 6 bases for V and 3 bases for J; bases not matched to a gene: 3. The germline V gene has CDR1 MNHEY and CDR2 SVGAGI. The CDR3 region is CASRLTGANEKLFF. DNA for the CDR3: TGTGCCAGCAGATTGACAGGGGCTAATGAAAAACTGTTTTTT.

The chain uses TRBV30 and TRBJ1-1, with D possibly being TRBD1 (6 bases). The CDR3 length is 14 residues. With 0 bases removed from V and 1 base from J, the gap between germline ends came to 9 bases. Germline V CDR1 and CDR2: GTSNPN, SVGIG (reference sequence). For the CDR3, the DNA is TGTGCCTGGAGTGTAGGGGGGGGGAACACTGAAGCTTTCTTT. It specifies CAWSVGGGNTEAFF.

This chain connects TRBV11-3 to TRBJ1-1; D remains unclear. Trimming stripped 5 bases from V and 1 base from J, with 11 bases between. CDR3 size: 14 residues. Germline V lookup: CDR1 SGHNT, CDR2 YENEEA. The CDR3: CASSRGVANTEAFF. CDR3 DNA sequence: TGTGCCAGCAGCAGAGGAGTAGCGAACACTGAAGCTTTCTTT.

This chain connects TRBV5-1 to TRBJ2-2; TRBD1 aligns across 8 bases. V lost 3 bases and J lost 3; bases outside the gene matches: 1. Germline CDR1 reads SGHRS; CDR2 reads YFSETQ. The CDR3 runs 14 residues. CDR3 loop: CASSSTGDTGELFF. In DNA, the CDR3 is TGCGCCAGCAGCTCGACAGGGGACACCGGGGAGCTGTTTTTT.

This clone was seen more than once but under ten times. An end of the junction does not agree with germline; a read error may underlie this. CDR3 loop: CASSLAESSYEQYF. Here the CDR3 DNA reads TGTGCCAGCAGCCTAGCGGAGAGCTCCTACGAGCAGTACTTC. This chain links TRBV7-9 with TRBJ2-7; 7 bases fit TRBD2. The V gene's germline CDR1 is SEHNR and CDR2 FQNEAQ (reference sequence). This CDR3 is built from 14 residues.

The V gene is TRBV6-5, the J gene TRBJ2-2; 7 nucleotides agree with TRBD1. In germline, CDR1 is MNHEY, CDR2 SVGAGI. CDR3 size: 15 residues. V was clipped by 0 bases and J by 3 bases; unmatched bases: 1. The CDR3 nucleotides read TGTGCCAGCAGTTACTCGGGACAGTACACCGGGGAGCTGTTTTTT. Residues: CASSYSGQYTGELFF.

This clone was counted only a few times. The chain is built from TRBV4-2 and TRBJ1-2; a weak D match, TRBD1 (5 bases). V was clipped by 1 base and J by 2 bases, with 20 bases between them. Germline V CDR1 and CDR2: LGHNA, YNFKEQ. The CDR3 runs to 18 residues. CDR3 sequence (DNA): TGTGCCAGCAGCCAAGCGTCGGTGTGGGGCGCGAGGAACTATGGCTACACCTTC. Protein product: CASSQASVWGARNYGYTF.

This clone was detected once. The rearrangement links TRBV30 to TRBJ2-5; no clear D gene. The CDR3 contains 12 residues. With 4 bases removed from V and 0 bases from J, the gap between germline ends came to 6 bases. CDR1 is GTSNPN, CDR2 SVGIG, per germline (reference sequence). In DNA form, the CDR3 reads TGTGCCTGGACCCCGTACCAAGAGACCCAGTACTTC. Translated: CAWTPYQETQYF.

V and J are TRBV6-1 and TRBJ1-3; perhaps TRBD1 as D (5 bases). Deletions cut 0 bases from V and 5 bases from J, with 17 bases between. The CDR3 loop spans 17 amino acids. The V gene's germline CDR1 is MNHNS and CDR2 SASEGT. The CDR3 loop reads CASSEARPTGGRNTIYF. The DNA for the CDR3 is TGTGCCAGCAGTGAAGCTAGGCCCACGGGGGGAAGAAACACCATATATTTT.

J is TRBJ2-1 and V is TRBV13; 14 bases line up with TRBD2. Germline trimming cut 5 bases from V and 6 bases from J; bases unmatched to any gene: 6. CDR3 length: 16 amino acids. The V gene's germline CDR1 is PRHDT and CDR2 FYEKMQ (reference sequence). CDR3 in amino acids: CASSPGTSGGFNEQFF. CDR3 in DNA: TGTGCCAGCAGCCCAGGGACTAGCGGGGGATTCAATGAGCAGTTCTTC.

This clone was found a few times. The chain is built from TRBV6-4 and TRBJ1-1, with 9 nucleotides matching TRBD1. V was pared by 7 bases and J by 4 bases, with 7 bases of the junction left unmatched. The CDR3 runs to 14 residues. Germline lookup yields CDR1 MRHNA and CDR2 SNTAGT. CDR3 sequence (DNA): TGTGCCAGCATGAGGGACAGGGCAAGCACTGAAGCTTTCTTT. The encoded protein is CASMRDRASTEAFF.

The rearrangement links TRBV28 to TRBJ1-2; D not certain. With 5 bases removed from V and 8 bases from J, the gap between germline ends came to 12 bases. In germline, CDR1 is MDHEN, CDR2 SYDVKM. The CDR3 is made up of 12 amino acids. CDR3: CASSTLRRGYTF. In DNA, the CDR3 is TGTGCCAGCAGTACCCTGCGTCGGGGCTACACCTTC.

The V call is TRBV18, the J call TRBJ1-4, with TRBD1 identical over 7 bases. Germline V CDR1 and CDR2: KGHSH, LQKENI. This CDR3 contains 15 residues. Trimming cost V 0 bases and J 8 bases; bases outside gene matches: 6. For the CDR3, the DNA is TGTGCCAGCTCACCACCCGGGACAGAAGGAGAAAAACTGTTTTTT. This gives the protein CASSPPGTEGEKLFF.

The CDR3 protein is CASRSGTRGVRETQYF. The CDR3 DNA reads as TGTGCCAGCAGAAGCGGGACTAGGGGGGTACGAGAGACCCAGTACTTC. The gene calls are TRBV28 and TRBJ2-5; 8 bases fit TRBD2. The CDR3 consists of 16 residues. V dropped 6 bases and J dropped 4; count of bases not matched to a gene: 13. CDR1 is MDHEN and CDR2 is SYDVKM in the germline V gene.

The chain has TRBV4-1 and TRBJ2-7; 8 bases match TRBD1. Per germline, CDR1 MGHRA and CDR2 YSYEKL. Germline trimming cut 5 bases from V and 1 base from J; bases unmatched to any gene: 10. This CDR3 is 16 amino acids long. This CDR3 reads CASSYFPTGASYEQYF. The DNA for the CDR3 is TGCGCCAGCAGCTATTTCCCGACAGGGGCGTCCTACGAGCAGTACTTC.

CDR3 amino acids: CSASGGSYEQYF. CDR3 DNA sequence: TGCAGTGCTAGTGGCGGGAGCTACGAGCAGTACTTC. The V and J genes are TRBV20-1 and TRBJ2-7, with TRBD2 identical over 7 bases. The V gene's germline CDR1 is DFQATT and CDR2 SNEGSKA (reference sequence). The CDR3 length is 12 residues. Trimming took 3 bases from V and 3 from J; bases not matched to a gene: 2.

The chain has TRBV28 and TRBJ2-7; D remains ambiguous. V was pared by 6 bases and J by 10 bases, with 19 bases between. Germline CDR1 reads MDHEN; CDR2 reads SYDVKM. The CDR3 loop spans 13 amino acids. In DNA form, the CDR3 reads TGTGCCAGCAGCCTAGGAATGGTTAGATTCCAGTACTTC. As protein: CASSLGMVRFQYF.